The 21 T cell receptor beta chains below come from one sample, sequenced in a study of cytomegalovirus exposure and HLA in healthy donors. PCR was performed using 60 Vbeta and 13 Jbeta primers. Clones were read by immunoSEQ multiplex PCR, and TCRdb kept only the in-frame ones, dropping some. The sample holds 150,000 to 200,000 clones, 84% seen once. Sequencing was done on a sample of PBMCs. Receptor source: a girl aged 5 to 17 in good health and CMV-seropositive.

This clone was detected only a few times. The rearrangement links TRBV7-6 to TRBJ2-1; 8 bases agree with TRBD2. The germline CDR1 and CDR2 sequences are SGHVS and FNYEAQ. The CDR3 is 15 amino acids. V lost 7 bases, J lost 0 bases, and 5 bases stayed unmatched. This chain's CDR3 is CASTSGGGSYNEQFF. The CDR3 region has the DNA TGTGCCAGCACCTCGGGGGGGGGCTCCTACAATGAGCAGTTCTTC.

This clone was picked up one time. This chain uses TRBV28 with TRBJ1-1, with D tentatively TRBD1 (5 bases). V lost 3 bases, J lost 6 bases, and 17 bases lay in between. Germline V lookup: CDR1 MDHEN, CDR2 SYDVKM. This CDR3 has 15 amino acids. CDR3 sequence (DNA): TGTGCCAGCAGTTTGTTCAGGGCGGATAGTCCTGAAGCTTTCTTT. It codes for CASSLFRADSPEAFF.

V usage is TRBV5-4 and J usage is TRBJ2-3; TRBD2 agrees at 13 bases. The V segment lost 4 bases and the J segment 7 bases; nucleotides outside the gene matches: 6. This CDR3 comprises 15 residues. Germline lookup yields CDR1 SGHNT and CDR2 YYREEE (reference sequence). The CDR3 nucleotides are TGTGCCAGCAGCCCGAGGACTAGCGGGGGTTATACGCAGTATTTT. Amino acid sequence: CASSPRTSGGYTQYF.

This clone appeared a single time. The chain employs TRBV7-9 and TRBJ1-1, with D uncertain. V was shortened by 6 bases and J by 3 bases, with 11 bases between the two germline ends. The CDR3 is 13 amino acids. CDR1 SEHNR and CDR2 FQNEAQ come from the germline V gene (reference sequence). CDR3 nucleotide sequence: TGTGCCAGCAGTAGCAGTGAGTACACTGAAGCTTTCTTT. It is translated as CASSSSEYTEAFF.

This rearrangement joins TRBV10-3 to TRBJ2-7, with TRBD1 identical over 9 bases. Germline V gene data show CDR1 as ENHRY and CDR2 as SYGVKD. V was pared by 6 bases and J by 4 bases, with 1 base of the junction left unmatched. This CDR3 is 12 amino acids long. CDR3 residues: CAIRGTGYEQYF. The CDR3 coding sequence is TGTGCCATCAGGGGGACAGGGTACGAGCAGTACTTC.

This clone was picked up a small number of times. The chain has TRBV6-1 and TRBJ1-4; 10 bases agree with TRBD1. With V trimmed by 6 bases and J by 9 bases, 10 bases remained unmatched. Germline V CDR1 and CDR2: MNHNS, SASEGT. This CDR3 has 15 amino acids. The CDR3 spells CASSFVGQGIQKLFF. DNA for the CDR3: TGTGCCAGCAGCTTCGTGGGACAGGGGATACAAAAACTGTTTTTT.

The rearrangement links TRBV6-5 to TRBJ2-2, with D possibly being TRBD2 (5 bases). CDR3 size: 15 residues. Germline V gene sequence: CDR1 MNHEY, CDR2 SVGAGI. The ends were cut back, 4 bases at V and 4 bases at J, with 13 bases in the middle. The CDR3 DNA reads TGTGCCAGCAGTTGGCTCCCTCGGGGCACCGGGGAGCTGTTTTTT. Amino acid sequence: CASSWLPRGTGELFF.

The rearrangement links TRBV6-6 to TRBJ1-3, with D tentatively TRBD1 (5 bases). The CDR3 has 15 amino acids. CDR1 and CDR2 (germline): MNHNY, SVGAGI (reference sequence). Trimming left V 2 bases short and J 2 bases short, with 10 bases between. The CDR3: CASSYPREPGNTIYF. The CDR3 region has the DNA TGTGCCAGCAGTTACCCCAGGGAACCTGGAAACACCATATATTTT.

This clone was seen just once. The chain carries TRBV6-6 and TRBJ2-5, with 7 bases that match TRBD2. Trimming removed 6 bases from V and 0 bases from J; junction bases left unmatched: 7. Germline V lookup: CDR1 MNHNY, CDR2 SVGAGI (reference sequence). The CDR3 is made up of 15 amino acids. CDR3 residues: CASRSSSGNQETQYF. For the CDR3, the DNA is TGTGCCAGCAGGTCCTCTAGCGGAAACCAAGAGACCCAGTACTTC.

V is TRBV5-1 and J is TRBJ2-7; 7 nucleotides line up with TRBD1. The length of the CDR3 is 15 residues. The germline V gene encodes CDR1 SGHRS and CDR2 YFSETQ. V lost 0 bases and J lost 0; bases outside the gene matches: 3. The CDR3, as DNA: TGCGCCAGCAGCTTGGGGGGGACAGCCTCCTACGAGCAGTACTTC. Translation: CASSLGGTASYEQYF.

The chain has TRBV9 and TRBJ1-4; 8 nucleotides match TRBD1. The CDR3 runs to 18 residues. With 3 bases clipped from V and 1 base from J, the junction kept 11 bases outside the gene matches. Looked up from germline, CDR1 is SGDLS and CDR2 is YYNGEE. The CDR3 protein is CASSATRLQGETNEKLFF. CDR3 nucleotides: TGTGCCAGCAGCGCAACCCGACTACAGGGGGAAACTAATGAAAAACTGTTTTTT.

The chain is built from TRBV11-2 and TRBJ1-5; D is unclear. V shed 4 bases and J shed 4 bases, with 8 bases lying between them. Germline CDR1 is SGHAT and CDR2 is FQNNGV. The CDR3 extends over 13 amino acids. The CDR3 region has the DNA TGTGCCAGCAGCTATGGCGGGAATCAGCCCCAGCATTTT. Translated: CASSYGGNQPQHF.

This clone was recorded once. The chain couples TRBV2 to TRBJ1-2; no clear D. The CDR3 extends over 11 amino acids. Germline lookup yields CDR1 SNHLY and CDR2 FYNNEI. V lost 3 bases, J lost 8 bases, and 7 bases lay in between. CDR3 in amino acids: CASSEALGYTF. As DNA, the CDR3 is TGTGCCAGCAGTGAGGCCTTGGGCTACACCTTC.

This CDR3 reads CASSKDRGGSTKNTEAFF. The CDR3, as DNA: TGTGCCAGCAGCAAAGATCGGGGGGGGTCGACGAAAAACACTGAAGCTTTCTTT. This chain uses TRBV21-1 with TRBJ1-1. TRBV21-1 counts as a pseudogene. The CDR3 is made up of 18 amino acids.

The J gene is TRBJ2-6, the V gene TRBV23-1, with D possibly matching TRBD2 (6 bases). TRBV23-1 belongs to the ORF category, with a function that is uncertain. This CDR3 region has 16 residues. V lost 10 bases and J 5 bases, leaving 21 bases between the germline ends. CDR3 coding DNA: TGCGCCACCGTTGGAGGGATGAGCTTTCGGGCCAACGTCCTGACTTTC. Encoded protein: CATVGGMSFRANVLTF.

The rearrangement links TRBV7-6 to TRBJ2-5, with 8 bases lining up with TRBD2. This CDR3 spans 16 amino acids. V lost 7 bases, J lost 1 base, and 11 bases stayed unmatched. The germline V gene encodes CDR1 SGHVS and CDR2 FNYEAQ. The CDR3, as DNA: TGTGCCAGCACCCCTGGGCCGGCGGGGGGCCAAGAGACCCAGTACTTC. It is translated as CASTPGPAGGQETQYF.

Concerning this clone itself: Distinct nucleotide sequences in the sample also encode this CDR3. The gene calls are TRBV4-1 and TRBJ2-7, with 7 bases fitting TRBD1. This CDR3 contains 14 residues. Germline CDR1 is MGHRA and CDR2 is YSYEKL. Germline trimming cut 4 bases from V and 1 base from J; bases unmatched to any gene: 4. The CDR3 nucleotides read TGCGCCAGCAGCCCCCGGACAGGTTCCTACGAGCAGTACTTC. Protein product: CASSPRTGSYEQYF.

This clone was seen a single time. V is TRBV25-1 and J is TRBJ2-7; possible D gene TRBD2, 6 bases. Deletions cut 4 bases from V and 3 bases from J, with 13 bases between. Germline assignment: CDR1 MGHDK and CDR2 SYGVNS. The CDR3 runs to 14 residues. The CDR3 DNA is TGTGCCAGCAGTGTGTGGACTACGGACTACGAGCAGTACTTC. It encodes CASSVWTTDYEQYF.

The CDR3 loop is CASRYRGRAYGYTF. CDR3 in DNA: TGTGCCAGTAGGTACAGGGGGCGCGCCTATGGCTACACCTTC. The V gene is TRBV19, the J gene TRBJ1-2; 9 bases align to TRBD1. The CDR3 covers 14 residues. Trimming took 6 bases from V and 4 from J; bases not matched to a gene: 6. Germline CDR1 LNHDA, CDR2 SQIVND (reference sequence).

This clone was detected only a few times. Compared with germline, one end of the junction differs, possibly owing to a read error. This chain connects TRBV7-7 to TRBJ2-7; D remains ambiguous. Germline V gene sequence: CDR1 SSHAT, CDR2 FNYEAQ (reference sequence). This CDR3 comprises 13 residues. As DNA, the CDR3 is TGTGCTAGCAGCTTAGCAGTCTGGAGTGAGCAGTACTTC. This sequence encodes CASSLAVWSEQYF.

This rearrangement joins TRBV5-1 to TRBJ2-3; unclear D gene. This CDR3 region has 14 residues. The V gene's germline CDR1 is SGHRS and CDR2 YFSETQ. Trimming pared 1 base from V and 5 bases from J, leaving 11 bases between. CDR3 loop: CASSLIGLVDTQYF. The CDR3, as DNA: TGCGCCAGCAGCTTGATTGGCTTGGTAGATACGCAGTATTTT.